This T cell receptor (beta chain) was documented in a study of shared clonotypes between healthy human individuals. Study observations and caveats: Naive subsets usually exceeded memory subsets in estimated richness.

Naive CD8 cells, CD45RO-negative and positively selected for CCR7, excluded terminally differentiated effector memory CD45RA+ cells. Points on this clone: The antigen is undetermined.

Generated by immunoSEQ multiplex PCR, the TCRdb table keeps only in-frame clones and is missing some. The sample has around 620,000 clones; roughly 95% are singletons. The CDR3 is 16 residues long. V was clipped by 2 bases and J by 4 bases, with 17 bases between them. Germline-derived CDR1 and CDR2 are SGHDN and FVKESK. This chain connects TRBV14 to TRBJ1-2; TRBD1 is a possible D gene (5 bases). The source is a woman in her twenties or thirties in good health. Input material: naive CD8+ T cells sorted from blood. The CDR3: CASSQKSGRTRYGYTF. In DNA form, the CDR3 reads TGTGCCAGCAGCCAAAAATCGGGACGGACGCGCTATGGCTACACCTTC. The variable domain in full, with the rest retrieved from reference TRBV14 and TRBJ1-2, is EAGVTQFPSHSVIEKGQTVTLRCDPISGHDNLYWYRRVMGKEIKFLLHFVKESKQDESGMPNNRFLAERTGGTYSTLKVQPAELEDSGVYFCASSQKSGRTRYGYTFGSGTRLTVV.